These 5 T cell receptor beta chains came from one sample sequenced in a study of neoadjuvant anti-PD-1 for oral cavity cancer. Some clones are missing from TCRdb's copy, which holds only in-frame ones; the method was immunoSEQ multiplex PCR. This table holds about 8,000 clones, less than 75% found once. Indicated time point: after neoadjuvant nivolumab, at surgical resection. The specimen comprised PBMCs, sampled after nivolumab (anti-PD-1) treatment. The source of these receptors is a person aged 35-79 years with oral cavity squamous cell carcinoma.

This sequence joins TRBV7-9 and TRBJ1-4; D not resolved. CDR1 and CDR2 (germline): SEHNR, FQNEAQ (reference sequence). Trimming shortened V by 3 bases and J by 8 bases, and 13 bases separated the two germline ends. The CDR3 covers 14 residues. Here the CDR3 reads CASSFLGLGEKLFF. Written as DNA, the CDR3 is TGTGCCAGCAGCTTTCTGGGTCTTGGGGAAAAACTGTTTTTT.

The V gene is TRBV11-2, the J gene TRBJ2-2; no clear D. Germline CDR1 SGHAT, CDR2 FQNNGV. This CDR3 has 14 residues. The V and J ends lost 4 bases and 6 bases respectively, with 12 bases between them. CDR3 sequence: CASSWSLSPGELFF. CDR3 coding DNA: TGTGCCAGCAGCTGGAGTCTTTCCCCCGGGGAGCTGTTTTTT.

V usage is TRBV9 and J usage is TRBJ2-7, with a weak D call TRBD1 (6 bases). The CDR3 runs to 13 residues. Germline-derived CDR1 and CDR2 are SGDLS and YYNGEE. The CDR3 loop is CAGALGAFYEQYF. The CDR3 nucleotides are TGTGCAGGCGCGTTGGGGGCTTTCTACGAGCAGTACTTC. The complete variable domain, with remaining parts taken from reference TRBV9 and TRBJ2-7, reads DSGVTQTPKHLITATGQRVTLRCSPRSGDLSVYWYQQSLDQGLQFLIQYYNGEERAKGNILERFSAQQFPDLHSELNLSSLELGDSALYFCAGALGAFYEQYFGPGTRLTVT.

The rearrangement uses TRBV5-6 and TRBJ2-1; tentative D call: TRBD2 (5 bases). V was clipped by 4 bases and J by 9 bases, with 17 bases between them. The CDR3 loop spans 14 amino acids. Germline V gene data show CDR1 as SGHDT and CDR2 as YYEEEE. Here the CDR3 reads CASSNNPGSGEQFF. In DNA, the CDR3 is TGTGCCAGCAGCAACAACCCGGGGAGCGGTGAGCAGTTCTTC.

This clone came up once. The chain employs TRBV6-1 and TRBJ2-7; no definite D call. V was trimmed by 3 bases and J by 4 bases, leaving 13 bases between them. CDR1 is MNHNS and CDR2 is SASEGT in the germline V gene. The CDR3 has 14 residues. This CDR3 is CASSEWIGRYEQYF. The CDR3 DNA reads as TGTGCCAGCAGTGAGTGGATCGGGCGTTACGAGCAGTACTTC.